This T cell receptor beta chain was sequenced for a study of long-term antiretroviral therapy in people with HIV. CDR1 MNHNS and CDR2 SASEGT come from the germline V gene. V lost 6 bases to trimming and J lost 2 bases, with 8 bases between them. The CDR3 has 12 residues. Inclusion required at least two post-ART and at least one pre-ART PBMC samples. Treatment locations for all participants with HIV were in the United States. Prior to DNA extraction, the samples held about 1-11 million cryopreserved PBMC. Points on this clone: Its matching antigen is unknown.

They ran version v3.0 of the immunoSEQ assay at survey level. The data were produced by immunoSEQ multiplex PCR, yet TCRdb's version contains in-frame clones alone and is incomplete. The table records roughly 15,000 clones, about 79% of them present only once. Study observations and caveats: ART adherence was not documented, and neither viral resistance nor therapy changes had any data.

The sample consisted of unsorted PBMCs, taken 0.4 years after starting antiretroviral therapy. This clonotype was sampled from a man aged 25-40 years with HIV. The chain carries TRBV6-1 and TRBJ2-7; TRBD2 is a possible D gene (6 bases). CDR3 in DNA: TGTGCCAGCAGAGGCGGGACCTACGAGCAGTACTTC. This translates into CASRGGTYEQYF.